This T cell receptor (beta chain) was documented in a study of breast tumors, draining lymph nodes, adjacent tissues. Axillary draining lymph nodes of breast cancer patients supplied the node samples. Overall study results and limits: Luminal-like breast cancer showed significantly greater tumor-nontumor repertoire similarity than basal-like breast cancer did.

TCRdb analysed the multiplex PCR reads with MiXCR anew, one entry per CDR3 protein. The sample yields over 130,000 distinct CDR3 sequences, about 31% seen once. Germline V gene sequence: CDR1 LGHDT, CDR2 YNNKEL (reference sequence). The CDR3 totals 16 residues. V was shortened by 4 bases and J by 6 bases, with 19 bases between the two germline ends. On this clonotype: Its cognate antigen is unknown.

The source of this sequence is a female donor with breast cancer. Some clones in this sample may be carry-over from other donors' samples. The specimen was axillary lymph node tissue. The chain uses TRBV3-1 and TRBJ1-5; D is ambiguous. CDR3 protein: CASSPDPAGYLQPQHF. In nucleotides, the CDR3 is TGTGCCAGCAGCCCAGACCCCGCGGGGTATCTTCAGCCCCAGCATTTT.